This entry concerns a single T cell receptor beta chain. This CDR3 is also generated by other DNA sequences in the sample. CDR1 SGHRS and CDR2 YFSETQ come from the germline V gene. Trimming shortened V by 0 bases and J by 5 bases, and 8 bases separated the two germline ends. This CDR3 spans 13 amino acids. Data came from immunoSEQ multiplex PCR; TCRdb stores just in-frame clones and leaves some out. This table has 100,000 to 120,000 clones, around 92% appearing once. This sample stems from a study of T cell responses to AZD1222 COVID-19 vaccine. The clonotype originates from an adult in good health. The source material was peripheral blood, sampled on day 0 of AZD1222 vaccination. The J gene is TRBJ1-1, the V gene TRBV5-1; D is unclear. The CDR3 spells CASSLGGGTEAFF. CDR3 sequence (DNA): TGCGCCAGCAGCTTGGGCGGCGGGACTGAAGCTTTCTTT.